This T cell receptor (beta chain) was identified during a study of PD-1 blockade in classical Hodgkin lymphoma. The study's findings and limits: Complete responders showed a baseline diversity that resembled the diversity of newly diagnosed patients. CD4+ TCR diversity rose significantly by C4D1, and CD8+ TCR diversity did not.

Sequencing was performed with immunoSEQ multiplex PCR; in TCRdb, only in-frame clones are kept and a portion is missing. Here the sample spans about 96,000 clones, around 93% being singletons. The germline CDR1 and CDR2 sequences are MNHEY and SVGAGI. The V end was cut by 4 bases, the J end by 2 bases, with 9 bases between. CDR3 length: 14 residues. Regarding this clone: What it recognizes is unknown.

Time point specified: cycle 4 day 1 (C4D1), after 5 to 7 weeks of nivolumab. Autologous stem cell transplantation was followed by relapse in every patient, and brentuximab vedotin exposure varied. Best responses were complete response, partial response or progressive disease. V is TRBV6-5 and J is TRBJ1-3; D uncertain. The starting material was peripheral blood mononuclear cells (PBMCs), obtained before the fourth cycle of nivolumab. The receptor was isolated from a human donor with classical Hodgkin lymphoma. The CDR3 coding sequence is TGTGCCAGCAGTTTCTTGGGAACTGGAAACACCATATATTTT. Translation gives CASSFLGTGNTIYF.